The clone carrying this TCR beta chain came up a few times. As yet, its antigen is unknown. The donors, nominally healthy at sampling, likely had unrecorded immune exposures. Germline CDR1 and CDR2: SGHTA and FQGTGA. The CDR3 runs to 13 residues. V was clipped by 4 bases and J by 1 base, with 7 bases between them. The data were taken from a study of cytomegalovirus exposure and HLA in healthy donors. Study at large: Assignment to the Caucasian-associated ancestry cluster applied to approximately 80% of the roughly 400 genotyped donors.

Whole-study results and caveats: Analysis was carried out at a later point, and it linked a missense DCLRE1C variant to TCR beta V- and J-gene trimming. Reports credit the classifier with highly specific, highly sensitive diagnosis of cytomegalovirus status.

With 60 Vbeta and 13 Jbeta primers, the PCR was carried out. Sequencing used immunoSEQ multiplex PCR; TCRdb keeps in-frame clones, though not all of them. The sample yields hundreds of thousands of clones, about 83% seen once. The chain carries TRBV7-3 and TRBJ1-1; D is perhaps TRBD1 (6 bases). This sequence was found in a middle-aged man in good health and CMV-seronegative. Sequencing was performed on PBMCs. CDR3 DNA: TGTGCCAGCAGCTCGGACAGGAACACTGAAGCTTTCTTT. Translated, it gives CASSSDRNTEAFF.